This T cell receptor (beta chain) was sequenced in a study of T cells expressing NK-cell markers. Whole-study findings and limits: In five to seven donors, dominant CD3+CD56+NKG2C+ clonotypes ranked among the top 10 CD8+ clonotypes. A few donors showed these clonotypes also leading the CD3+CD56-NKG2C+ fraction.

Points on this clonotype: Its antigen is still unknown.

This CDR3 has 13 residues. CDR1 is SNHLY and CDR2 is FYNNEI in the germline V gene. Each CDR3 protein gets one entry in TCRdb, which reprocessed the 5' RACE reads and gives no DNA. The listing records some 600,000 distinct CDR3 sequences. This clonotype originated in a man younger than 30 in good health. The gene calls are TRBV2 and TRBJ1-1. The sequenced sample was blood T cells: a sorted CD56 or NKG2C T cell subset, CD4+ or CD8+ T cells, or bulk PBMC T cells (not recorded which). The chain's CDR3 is CASTSIGNTEAFF.